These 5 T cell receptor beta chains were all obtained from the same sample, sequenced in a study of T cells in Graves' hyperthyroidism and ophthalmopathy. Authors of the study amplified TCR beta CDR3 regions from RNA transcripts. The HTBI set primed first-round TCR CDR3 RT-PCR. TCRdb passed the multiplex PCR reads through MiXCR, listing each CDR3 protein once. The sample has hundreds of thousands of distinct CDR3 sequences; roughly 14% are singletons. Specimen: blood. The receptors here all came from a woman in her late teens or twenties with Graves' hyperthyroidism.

The CDR3 protein is CAISGSSNQPQHF. The CDR3 coding sequence is TGTGCCATCAGTGGAAGTAGCAATCAGCCCCAGCATTTT. The V call is TRBV10-3, the J call TRBJ1-5; D gene uncertain. Trimming removed 4 bases from V and 0 bases from J, with 4 bases in between. CDR3 size: 13 residues. The V gene's germline CDR1 is ENHRY and CDR2 SYGVKD.

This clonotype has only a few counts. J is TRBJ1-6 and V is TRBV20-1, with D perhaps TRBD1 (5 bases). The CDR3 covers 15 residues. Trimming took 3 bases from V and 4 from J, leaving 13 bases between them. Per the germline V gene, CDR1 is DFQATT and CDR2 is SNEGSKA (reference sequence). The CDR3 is CSARTDGGYNSPLHF. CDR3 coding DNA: TGCAGTGCTAGGACAGATGGAGGGTATAATTCACCCCTCCACTTT.

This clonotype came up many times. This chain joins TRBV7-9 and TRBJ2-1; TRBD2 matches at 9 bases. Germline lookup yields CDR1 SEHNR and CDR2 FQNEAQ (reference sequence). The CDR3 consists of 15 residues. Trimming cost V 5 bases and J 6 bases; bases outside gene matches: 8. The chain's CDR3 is CASSQTGGGANEQFF. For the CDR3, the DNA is TGTGCCAGCAGCCAGACTGGCGGGGGGGCCAATGAGCAGTTCTTC.

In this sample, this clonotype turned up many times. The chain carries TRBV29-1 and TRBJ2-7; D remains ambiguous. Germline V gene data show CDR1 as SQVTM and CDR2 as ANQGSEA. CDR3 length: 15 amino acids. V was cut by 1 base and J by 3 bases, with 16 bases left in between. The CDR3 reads CSVEVSAEPYYEQYF. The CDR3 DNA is TGCAGCGTTGAAGTGTCGGCTGAACCCTACTACGAGCAGTACTTC.

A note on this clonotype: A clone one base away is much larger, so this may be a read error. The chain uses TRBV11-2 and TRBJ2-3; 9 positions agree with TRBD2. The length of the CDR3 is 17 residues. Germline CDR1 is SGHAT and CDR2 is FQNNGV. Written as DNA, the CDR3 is TGTGCCAGCAGCCCTGGGACTAGGGGGACTAGCACAGATACGCGGTATTTT. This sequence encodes CASSPGTRGTSTDTRYF.